This is a list of T cell receptor beta chains from one sample in a study of blood T cell repertoires in COVID-19. Some clones are missing from TCRdb's copy, which holds only in-frame ones; the method was immunoSEQ multiplex PCR. The sample has 250,000 to 300,000 clones, just under 90% seen once; the top ten hold about 2%. Material: PBMCs or T cells enriched from blood (not recorded which). The receptors here all came from an older woman who had recovered from COVID-19. CDR3s include the opening cysteine and the closing phenylalanine or tryptophan. A D gene is named only where the DNA matches it firmly. Rows give clone size only sometimes, using once, few, many, or a class for an expanded clone.

v_gene: TRBV24-1
j_gene: TRBJ2-3
len: 16
abundance: .
d_gene: TRBD2
CDR3aa: CATRGGRAPFTDTQYF
CDR3nt: TGTGCCACCAGGGGCGGGAGGGCCCCCTTCACAGATACGCAGTATTTT

v_gene: TRBV29-1
j_gene: TRBJ2-1
len: 13
abundance: .
d_gene: .
CDR3aa: CSVDLGMPRVQFF
CDR3nt: TGCAGCGTTGATCTCGGTATGCCCCGGGTGCAGTTCTTC

v_gene: TRBV6-5
j_gene: TRBJ2-7
len: 14
abundance: .
d_gene: .
CDR3aa: CASSYYRDSYEQYF
CDR3nt: TGTGCCAGCAGCTACTACAGGGATTCCTACGAGCAGTACTTC

v_gene: TRBV12-3/TRBV12-4
j_gene: TRBJ2-7
len: 13
abundance: .
d_gene: TRBD2
CDR3aa: CASSGGTSYEQYF
CDR3nt: TGTGCCAGCAGTGGGGGGACTAGCTACGAGCAGTACTTC

v_gene: TRBV6-5
j_gene: TRBJ1-5
len: 15
abundance: .
d_gene: TRBD1
CDR3aa: CASSLDRAPTQPQHF
CDR3nt: TGTGCCAGCAGCCTCGACAGGGCTCCTACTCAGCCCCAGCATTTT

v_gene: TRBV7-6
j_gene: TRBJ2-5
len: 15
abundance: .
d_gene: .
CDR3aa: CASSQITGTQETQYF
CDR3nt: TGTGCCAGCAGCCAGATTACAGGTACCCAAGAGACCCAGTACTTC

v_gene: TRBV6-5
j_gene: TRBJ2-2
len: 14
abundance: few
d_gene: TRBD1
CDR3aa: CASKRQGSGGELFF
CDR3nt: TGTGCCAGCAAAAGACAGGGGTCAGGCGGGGAGCTGTTTTTT

v_gene: TRBV2
j_gene: TRBJ1-1
len: 14
abundance: .
d_gene: .
CDR3aa: CASRTRDMDTEAFF
CDR3nt: TGTGCCAGCAGAACGAGGGACATGGACACTGAAGCTTTCTTT

v_gene: TRBV10-3
j_gene: TRBJ2-1
len: 13
abundance: .
d_gene: TRBD1
CDR3aa: CAIWGQGTNEQFF
CDR3nt: TGTGCCATCTGGGGACAGGGGACTAATGAGCAGTTCTTC

v_gene: TRBV27
j_gene: TRBJ2-5
len: 15
abundance: .
d_gene: TRBD1
CDR3aa: CASSLSTGAGGTQYF
CDR3nt: TGTGCCAGCAGTTTGTCCACAGGGGCTGGAGGGACCCAGTACTTC

v_gene: TRBV2
j_gene: TRBJ1-1
len: 14
abundance: .
d_gene: .
CDR3aa: CASSPQGMDTEAFF
CDR3nt: TGTGCCAGCAGTCCACAGGGAATGGACACTGAAGCTTTCTTT

v_gene: TRBV5-1
j_gene: TRBJ1-2
len: 16
abundance: .
d_gene: TRBD1
CDR3aa: CASSLETRGLVRGYTF
CDR3nt: TGCGCCAGCAGCTTGGAAACGAGGGGGCTTGTAAGGGGCTACACCTTC

v_gene: TRBV9
j_gene: TRBJ2-3
len: 12
abundance: .
d_gene: .
CDR3aa: CASRSGADTQYF
CDR3nt: TGTGCCAGCCGTTCGGGAGCAGATACGCAGTATTTT

v_gene: TRBV4-1
j_gene: TRBJ1-1
len: 15
abundance: .
d_gene: TRBD1
CDR3aa: CASSQTGQGTTEAFF
CDR3nt: TGCGCCAGCAGCCAAACCGGACAGGGGACTACTGAAGCTTTCTTT

v_gene: TRBV5-6
j_gene: TRBJ1-2
len: 12
abundance: .
d_gene: .
CDR3aa: CASSLGGSGYTF
CDR3nt: TGTGCCAGCAGCTTGGGAGGATCTGGCTACACCTTC

v_gene: TRBV10-3
j_gene: TRBJ1-1
len: 15
abundance: .
d_gene: .
CDR3aa: CAISGTPKGNTEAFF
CDR3nt: TGTGCCATCAGTGGGACACCAAAGGGGAACACTGAAGCTTTCTTT

v_gene: TRBV27
j_gene: TRBJ2-6
len: 16
abundance: .
d_gene: .
CDR3aa: CASIKTPGAGANVLTF
CDR3nt: TGTGCCAGCATCAAAACCCCGGGGGCTGGGGCCAACGTCCTGACTTTC

v_gene: TRBV5-5
j_gene: TRBJ1-2
len: 15
abundance: .
d_gene: TRBD1
CDR3aa: CASSLGTAQVDGYTF
CDR3nt: TGTGCCAGCAGCTTAGGGACAGCCCAAGTGGATGGCTACACCTTC

v_gene: TRBV5-1
j_gene: TRBJ2-1
len: 15
abundance: .
d_gene: TRBD2
CDR3aa: CASSLVSSGYNEQFF
CDR3nt: TGCGCCAGCAGCTTGGTCTCTAGCGGCTACAATGAGCAGTTCTTC

v_gene: TRBV14
j_gene: TRBJ1-2
len: 15
abundance: .
d_gene: .
CDR3aa: CASSQVMTGGYGYTF
CDR3nt: TGTGCCAGCAGCCAAGTCATGACAGGCGGCTATGGCTACACCTTC

v_gene: TRBV28
j_gene: TRBJ1-2
len: 16
abundance: .
d_gene: TRBD1
CDR3aa: CASSVPSDRAIQGYTF
CDR3nt: TGTGCCAGCAGTGTCCCCTCGGACAGGGCCATTCAGGGCTACACCTTC

v_gene: TRBV24-1
j_gene: TRBJ2-7
len: 15
abundance: .
d_gene: TRBD2
CDR3aa: CATEYRGGGAYEQYF
CDR3nt: TGTGCCACAGAGTACCGTGGCGGGGGAGCCTACGAGCAGTACTTC

v_gene: TRBV5-6
j_gene: TRBJ2-7
len: 12
abundance: .
d_gene: .
CDR3aa: CASSSEYYEQYF
CDR3nt: TGTGCCAGCAGCTCGGAGTACTACGAGCAGTACTTC

v_gene: TRBV5-1
j_gene: TRBJ2-3
len: 15
abundance: .
d_gene: .
CDR3aa: CASSLALGEADTQYF
CDR3nt: TGCGCCAGCAGCTTAGCTTTGGGGGAGGCAGATACGCAGTATTTT

v_gene: TRBV19
j_gene: TRBJ1-4
len: 14
abundance: .
d_gene: .
CDR3aa: CARESGQGTEKLFF
CDR3nt: TGTGCCAGGGAATCAGGGCAGGGGACTGAAAAACTGTTTTTT